This T cell receptor beta chain was identified in a study of blood T cell repertoires in COVID-19. CDR1 MNHEY and CDR2 SMNVEV come from the germline V gene (reference sequence). The CDR3 consists of 15 residues. V lost 3 bases, J lost 0 bases, and 5 bases stayed unmatched. Some clones are missing from TCRdb's copy, which holds only in-frame ones; the method was immunoSEQ multiplex PCR. The sample lists around 300,000 clones, over 75% seen once, with less than 5.5% in the top ten. Sequencing input: PBMCs or T cells enriched from blood (not recorded which). The chain carries TRBV27 and TRBJ2-7; 7 positions agree with TRBD1. This clonotype was sampled from a man aged 25 to 40 who had recovered from COVID-19. CDR3 loop: CASSFDRDNSYEQYF. The CDR3 DNA sequence: TGTGCCAGCAGTTTTGACAGGGATAACTCCTACGAGCAGTACTTC.